The next 26 T cell receptor beta chains were all read from a single sample in a study of blood T cells in healthy people across ages. Primed by a sample-barcoded 5' primer and a J-beta primer mix, a second PCR proceeded for about 7 to 11 cycles. MiXCR, applied by TCRdb to the 5' RACE reads, yields one record per CDR3 protein. The sample has some 1,000,000 distinct CDR3 sequences, roughly 24% seen once. The same sample was also used in a study of T cells of mothers and their children.

What was sequenced was blood. The receptors here all came from a girl aged 2 to 10 in good health.

The genes are TRBV12-3 or TRBV12-4 and TRBJ2-1; D might be TRBD1 (6 bases). V lost 5 bases and J lost 13, with 15 bases in between. CDR3 length: 12 residues. DNA for the CDR3: TGTGCCAGCAGTGGACAGAGATTAAATCAGTTCTTC. It translates to CASSGQRLNQFF.

This sequence joins TRBV5-5 and TRBJ1-1; D may be TRBD1 (5 bases). CDR1 and CDR2 from the germline V gene are SGHKS and YYEKEE (reference sequence). The CDR3 runs 12 residues. Trimming cost V 0 bases and J 11 bases, with 11 bases left between them. CDR3 sequence (DNA): TGTGCCAGCAGCTTGGCCTGGGGGAGGGCTTTCTTT. Protein product: CASSLAWGRAFF.

This clonotype was picked up a small number of times. The V call is TRBV7-9, the J call TRBJ2-7; D is possibly TRBD1 (6 bases). V lost 5 bases and J 4 bases, leaving 12 bases between the germline ends. Germline V gene lookup returns CDR1 SEHNR and CDR2 FQNEAQ (reference sequence). This CDR3 comprises 13 residues. The CDR3 nucleotides are TGTGCCAGCAGCCGCAGGGGTCGGTACGAGCAGTACTTC. This gives the protein CASSRRGRYEQYF.

The V gene is TRBV11-2, the J gene TRBJ2-1; 9 bases are shared with TRBD2. With V trimmed by 3 bases and J by 6 bases, 6 bases remained unmatched. The CDR3 covers 15 residues. Germline CDR1 and CDR2: SGHAT and FQNNGV. Written as DNA, the CDR3 is TGTGCCAGCAGCTTGGGCAGCGGGGGGCTCAATGAGCAGTTCTTC. Protein: CASSLGSGGLNEQFF.

The V and J genes are TRBV7-9 and TRBJ2-1; 13 positions agree with TRBD2. This CDR3 is 17 amino acids long. From germline, CDR1 is SEHNR and CDR2 FQNEAQ (reference sequence). After removal of 4 bases from V and 3 bases from J, the junction contained 6 bases not matched to a gene. The CDR3 DNA reads as TGTGCCAGCAGCTGGGGACTAGCGGGGAAGTACTACAATGAGCAGTTCTTC. Protein sequence: CASSWGLAGKYYNEQFF. The full variable domain, rest sourced from reference TRBV7-9 and TRBJ2-1, is DTGVSQNPRHKITKRGQNVTFRCDPISEHNRLYWYRQTLGQGPEFLTYFQNEAQLEKSRLLSDRFSAERPKGSFSTLEIQRTEQGDSAMYLCASSWGLAGKYYNEQFFGPGTRLTVL.

The rearrangement uses TRBV2 and TRBJ1-1; possible D gene TRBD1, 6 bases. This CDR3 has 14 amino acids. Germline values: CDR1 SNHLY, CDR2 FYNNEI. Between the trimmed V and J ends, which lost 5 bases and 6 bases, there was a span of 16 bases. The CDR3 protein is CASSSGAQGAEAFF. DNA for the CDR3: TGTGCCAGCAGTTCGGGGGCGCAGGGTGCTGAAGCTTTCTTT.

This clonotype appeared a few times. The genes are TRBV20-1 and TRBJ2-5; maybe TRBD2 (6 bases). The J call could be wrong; TRBJ2-7 is a better fit for the DNA end. CDR1 is DFQATT, CDR2 SNEGSKA, per germline (reference sequence). The CDR3 consists of 14 residues. CDR3 sequence: CSARDRETVYEQYF. Here the CDR3 DNA reads TGCAGTGCTAGAGATCGGGAGACAGTCTACGAGCAGTACTTC.

V usage is TRBV6-4 and J usage is TRBJ2-1; 9 bases are shared with TRBD2. The CDR3 is made up of 16 amino acids. Germline V gives CDR1 MRHNA, CDR2 SNTAGT. J was trimmed by 3 bases and V by 0 bases; bases with no gene match: 3. The DNA for the CDR3 is TGTGCCAGCAGTGACTCGGCGGGAGGGGGCTACAATGAGCAGTTCTTC. It yields the protein CASSDSAGGGYNEQFF.

V usage is TRBV27 and J usage is TRBJ2-1; TRBD2 matches 12 bases. CDR1 and CDR2 (germline): MNHEY, SMNVEV (reference sequence). The CDR3 totals 15 residues. Trimming cost V 5 bases and J 4 bases; bases outside gene matches: 3. The CDR3 nucleotides read TGTGCCAGCAGTGCGACTAGCGGGAGATACAATGAGCAGTTCTTC. Encoded protein: CASSATSGRYNEQFF.

The CDR3: CASSLVAAGEAYEQYF. In DNA form, the CDR3 reads TGTGCCAGCAGCTTAGTTGCGGCAGGAGAGGCCTACGAGCAGTACTTC. This rearrangement joins TRBV11-2 to TRBJ2-7, with D uncertain. The CDR3 has 16 residues. V gave up 1 base and J gave up 2 bases, with 15 bases separating them. Looked up from germline, CDR1 is SGHAT and CDR2 is FQNNGV.

The V call is TRBV20-1, the J call TRBJ1-1; D is unclear. This CDR3 has 13 residues. CDR1 and CDR2 from the germline V gene are DFQATT and SNEGSKA (reference sequence). V was shortened by 6 bases and J by 1 base, with 12 bases between the two germline ends. The CDR3 sequence is CSARGPGNTEAFF. The CDR3 nucleotides are TGCAGTGCCCGAGGTCCAGGGAACACTGAAGCTTTCTTT.

The V call is TRBV2, the J call TRBJ1-4; possible D gene TRBD1, 5 bases. V gave up 1 base and J gave up 4 bases, with 10 bases separating them. The CDR3 length is 15 residues. Germline V gene sequence: CDR1 SNHLY, CDR2 FYNNEI. The CDR3 spells CASSEVGAVNEKLFF. The CDR3 nucleotides read TGTGCCAGCAGTGAAGTAGGGGCGGTTAATGAAAAACTGTTTTTT.

The chain couples TRBV6-6 to TRBJ2-1; 7 positions agree with TRBD2. V gave up 0 bases and J gave up 7 bases; unmatched junction bases: 9. This CDR3 contains 16 residues. The germline gives CDR1 MNHNY, CDR2 SVGAGI (reference sequence). The CDR3 nucleotides are TGTGCCAGCAGTTACTCCGGGGCGGGAGTACAGAATGAGCAGTTCTTC. Translation gives CASSYSGAGVQNEQFF.

With regard to this clonotype: Relative to the germline gene, one junction end is altered; a read error may explain this. The chain combines TRBV6-5 with TRBJ2-1, with TRBD2 matching over 9 bases. Germline V lookup: CDR1 MNHEY, CDR2 SVGAGI. The CDR3 is 14 amino acids. CDR3 residues: CASSYSKYSGGHIF. CDR3 sequence (DNA): TGTGCCAGCAGTTACTCGAAGTATAGCGGGGGACACATCTTC.

V is TRBV4-2 and J is TRBJ2-5; the match to TRBD2 covers 8 bases. The assigned J gene may be wrong: the sequence end matches TRBJ2-1 better. Germline loops: CDR1 LGHNA, CDR2 YNFKEQ. This CDR3 contains 17 residues. The CDR3, as DNA: TGTGCCAGCAGCCAAGATGTAGAGCGGGGGCGTTCTTTAGGGCAGTTCTTC. This sequence encodes CASSQDVERGRSLGQFF.

The chain carries TRBV5-1 and TRBJ2-5; no clear D gene. This CDR3 spans 14 amino acids. In germline, CDR1 is SGHRS, CDR2 YFSETQ. Trimming cost V 1 base and J 4 bases, with 11 bases left between them. In DNA, the CDR3 is TGCGCCAGCAGCTTGTCTAGGAACCGAGAGACCCAGTACTTC. This gives the protein CASSLSRNRETQYF.

The genes are TRBV12-3 or TRBV12-4 and TRBJ1-4; 7 nucleotides agree with TRBD1. Trimming cost V 6 bases and J 11 bases; bases outside gene matches: 15. There are 15 residues in the CDR3. The CDR3 DNA reads TGTGCCAGCAGGAACTACCGGGACTCAGGGGGTAAACTGTTTTTT. It translates to CASRNYRDSGGKLFF.

This clonotype was detected only a few times. The genes are TRBV6-2 or TRBV6-3 and TRBJ1-6, with unresolved D. This CDR3 has 15 amino acids. The germline gives CDR1 MNHEY, CDR2 SVGEGT. V was pared by 2 bases and J by 6 bases, with 11 bases between. The CDR3 sequence is CASSYEELINSPLHF. The CDR3 region has the DNA TGTGCCAGCAGTTACGAGGAGCTGATTAATTCACCCCTCCACTTT.

This clonotype was seen once. The chain recombines TRBV7-9 with TRBJ2-3, with TRBD2 matching over 10 bases. CDR1 and CDR2 (germline): SEHNR, FQNEAQ (reference sequence). This CDR3 spans 17 amino acids. The ends lost 6 bases at V and 4 bases at J; junction bases unmatched: 13. In DNA, the CDR3 is TGTGCCAGCAGGGCACCGGGGTTAGCGGGGGGTCCAGATACGCAGTATTTT. Translation: CASRAPGLAGGPDTQYF.

This rearrangement joins TRBV5-1 to TRBJ1-1; the D gene is possibly TRBD1 (5 bases). CDR1 SGHRS and CDR2 YFSETQ come from the germline V gene. Trimming removed 1 base at V and 7 bases at J, with 23 bases between. This CDR3 is built from 17 residues. The CDR3 sequence is CASSLRSGVVGTIEAFF. CDR3 nucleotide sequence: TGCGCCAGCAGCTTGCGGAGTGGTGTGGTTGGGACTATTGAAGCTTTCTTT.

This clonotype has only one observation. The chain joins TRBV4-1 to TRBJ1-1, with a weak D call TRBD1 (5 bases). Germline lookup yields CDR1 MGHRA and CDR2 YSYEKL. With 0 bases removed from V and 7 bases from J, the gap between germline ends came to 12 bases. The CDR3 runs 14 residues. As DNA, the CDR3 is TGCGCCAGCAGCCAAGATCCGGGACCAAGTGAAGCTTTCTTT. Its protein is CASSQDPGPSEAFF.

This clonotype was seen only a few times. The DNA for the CDR3 is TGTGCCAGCAGCCACGAGGGACAGTTCCAAGAGACCCAGTACTTC. Its translation: CASSHEGQFQETQYF. The rearrangement links TRBV14 to TRBJ2-5; 7 bases fit TRBD1. This CDR3 contains 15 residues. Per germline, CDR1 SGHDN and CDR2 FVKESK. Trimming removed 3 bases from V and 1 base from J; junction bases left unmatched: 5.

V gene TRBV7-2 combines with J gene TRBJ2-3, with D perhaps TRBD1 (6 bases). Trimming took off 2 bases at V and 5 bases at J, with 14 bases between the two ends. This CDR3 is built from 15 residues. From germline, CDR1 is SGHTA and CDR2 FQGNSA. The CDR3 here is CASSLQTGSRDTQYF. The DNA of the CDR3 is TGTGCCAGCAGCTTACAGACAGGCTCCAGAGATACGCAGTATTTT.

Only a few counts were recorded for this clonotype. The chain links TRBV6-6 to TRBJ1-1; D ambiguous. The CDR3 is 14 residues long. The ends were cut back, 4 bases at V and 4 bases at J, with 13 bases in the middle. From germline, CDR1 is MNHNY and CDR2 SVGAGI (reference sequence). DNA of the CDR3: TGTGCCAGCAGTTGGCAGACCACGGGCACTGAAGCTTTCTTT. Translation: CASSWQTTGTEAFF.

The chain has TRBV4-2 and TRBJ2-5, with TRBD1 matching over 7 bases. The J call is uncertain, as TRBJ2-7 better fits the DNA end. This CDR3 has 19 amino acids. CDR1 is LGHNA, CDR2 YNFKEQ, per germline. The DNA of the CDR3 is TGTGCCAGCAGCCAAGATACGTCCGGGACAGAACCGATCTCCTACGAGCAGTACTTC. It is translated as CASSQDTSGTEPISYEQYF.

The chain employs TRBV29-1 and TRBJ2-6, with a weak D call TRBD1 (5 bases). Trimming left V 6 bases short and J 0 bases short, with 6 bases between. The germline gives CDR1 SQVTM, CDR2 ANQGSEA. The CDR3 is 13 residues long. CDR3 bases: TGCAGCGTCGACAGCTCTGGGGCCAACGTCCTGACTTTC. This sequence encodes CSVDSSGANVLTF.